This entry lists 20 T cell receptor beta chains sequenced from one sample in a study of neurological immune-mediated disorders. The time point here: longitudinal time-point 3. A single record per CDR3 protein comes from TCRdb applying MiXCR to the 5' RACE reads. The data contain about 99,000 distinct CDR3 sequences, less than 14% of them singletons. Sequenced: PBMCs. These receptors all stem from a female donor with HTLV-1-associated myelopathy (HAM/TSP).

This clonotype appeared a few times. This chain links TRBV5-1 with TRBJ2-6; tentatively, D is TRBD2 (5 bases). Deletions cut 0 bases from V and 0 bases from J, with 13 bases between. The germline CDR1 and CDR2 sequences are SGHRS and YFSETQ. There are 18 residues in the CDR3. The CDR3 DNA is TGCGCCAGCAGCTTGGGGTCTAGCCCTGCCTCTGGGGCCAACGTCCTGACTTTC. This translates into CASSLGSSPASGANVLTF.

Many counts were recorded for this clonotype. V and J are TRBV15 and TRBJ2-5; D remains unclear. The germline V and J ends were trimmed by 0 bases and 2 bases, with 10 bases remaining between them. Germline V gene data show CDR1 as LNHNV and CDR2 as YYDKDF (reference sequence). The CDR3 consists of 15 residues. The CDR3 loop reads CATSRDESRQETQYF. As DNA, the CDR3 is TGTGCCACCAGCAGAGATGAGAGCCGACAAGAGACCCAGTACTTC.

In its sample, this clonotype was seen many times. The chain combines TRBV7-2 with TRBJ2-7; D may match TRBD1 or TRBD2 (5 bases each). Germline V lookup: CDR1 SGHTA, CDR2 FQGNSA. The V end lost 5 bases, the J end lost 6 bases, and 17 bases lay between the germline ends. The CDR3 has 14 residues. The CDR3 DNA follows: TGTGCCAGCAGCCGGGGCAGCTCTACAGGCGAGCAGTACTTC. Translated: CASSRGSSTGEQYF.

This clonotype was counted at least ten times. V usage is TRBV7-2 and J usage is TRBJ1-2; possibly TRBD1 for D (5 bases). Germline CDR1 SGHTA, CDR2 FQGNSA. Trimming took 1 base from V and 8 from J, leaving 11 bases between them. The CDR3 extends over 13 amino acids. The CDR3 here is CASSLGRGLGYTF. For the CDR3, the DNA is TGTGCCAGCAGCTTAGGAAGGGGCTTGGGCTACACCTTC.

This clonotype has only a few counts. The V call is TRBV29-1, the J call TRBJ2-5; 8 bases fit TRBD2. The trim removed 4 bases at V and 4 bases at J, leaving 8 bases unmatched. The CDR3 loop spans 14 amino acids. Germline CDR1 reads SQVTM; CDR2 reads ANQGSEA. The CDR3 nucleotides read TGCAGCGTTGTAGGGCGGGGGGCCGGAGAGACCCAGTACTTC. Its translation is CSVVGRGAGETQYF.

This clonotype showed up many times. The rearrangement links TRBV4-1 to TRBJ2-4; D gene uncertain. The ends were cut back, 2 bases at V and 0 bases at J, with 5 bases in the middle. The CDR3 is 14 residues long. The germline gives CDR1 MGHRA, CDR2 YSYEKL. The CDR3 DNA sequence: TGCGCCAGCAGCCAATTTGTAGCCAAAAACATTCAGTACTTC. Translated: CASSQFVAKNIQYF.

In this sample, this clonotype turned up many times. This chain uses TRBV12-3 or TRBV12-4 with TRBJ2-7; 7 bases map to TRBD1. The CDR3 covers 15 residues. V dropped 5 bases and J dropped 6; count of bases not matched to a gene: 13. The CDR3 nucleotides read TGTGCCAGCAGTCTACAGGGGAGCGCGTCCCTCGAGCAGTACTTC. It yields the protein CASSLQGSASLEQYF.

This clonotype was detected many times. The chain uses TRBV5-1 and TRBJ2-7, with 10 bases matching TRBD1. The CDR3 runs to 14 residues. V lost 4 bases and J lost 4; bases outside the gene matches: 5. Germline V gene sequence: CDR1 SGHRS, CDR2 YFSETQ. This chain's CDR3 is CASSEGQGWYEQYF. The CDR3 DNA is TGCGCCAGCAGCGAGGGACAGGGGTGGTACGAGCAGTACTTC. Combining the CDR3 with reference TRBV5-1 and TRBJ2-7 gives the whole variable domain KAGVTQTPRYLIKTRGQQVTLSCSPISGHRSVSWYQQTPGQGLQFLFEYFSETQRNKGNFPGRFSGRQFSNSRSEMNVSTLELGDSALYLCASSEGQGWYEQYFGPGTRLTVT.

This clonotype showed up many times. V is TRBV28 and J is TRBJ2-1, with D possibly matching TRBD2 (5 bases). CDR1 and CDR2 (germline): MDHEN, SYDVKM. V shed 5 bases and J shed 5 bases, with 16 bases lying between them. The CDR3 totals 15 residues. CDR3 bases: TGTGCCAGCAGTCACCCCTTGGACTGGAACAATGAGCAGTTCTTC. The encoded protein is CASSHPLDWNNEQFF.

In its sample, this clonotype was seen many times. The chain has TRBV5-1 and TRBJ2-7; D is unresolved. V lost 1 base to trimming and J lost 3 bases, with 17 bases between them. CDR3 size: 16 residues. CDR1 and CDR2 (germline): SGHRS, YFSETQ. The CDR3 DNA reads as TGCGCCAGCAGCTTGAACTGGAAGGCCCCAAACTACGAGCAGTACTTC. Protein: CASSLNWKAPNYEQYF.

This clonotype was detected many times. The chain recombines TRBV20-1 with TRBJ2-1, with TRBD2 identical over 13 bases. With 3 bases clipped from V and 5 bases from J, the junction kept 4 bases outside the gene matches. The CDR3 is 15 residues long. Germline V gives CDR1 DFQATT, CDR2 SNEGSKA (reference sequence). The CDR3 nucleotides read TGCAGTGCTAGCCGGACTAGCGGGGGACACAATGAGCAGTTCTTC. This translates into CSASRTSGGHNEQFF.

This clonotype was counted only a few times. The chain carries TRBV5-1 and TRBJ1-2; no clear D. Trimming took 4 bases from V and 2 from J, leaving 12 bases between them. The CDR3 length is 14 residues. In germline, CDR1 is SGHRS, CDR2 YFSETQ. The CDR3 sequence: CASSAGLENYGYTF. CDR3 bases: TGCGCCAGCAGCGCCGGACTGGAGAACTATGGCTACACCTTC.

This clonotype was recorded many times. This chain uses TRBV27 with TRBJ1-5; D unresolved. The CDR3 is 17 amino acids. Germline values: CDR1 MNHEY, CDR2 SMNVEV (reference sequence). Trimming shortened V by 8 bases and J by 4 bases, and 24 bases separated the two germline ends. The CDR3 coding sequence is TGTGCCAGCCGTCAGATCGGACTCGGCGTGGGGAATCAGCCCCAGCATTTT. Translated: CASRQIGLGVGNQPQHF.

This clonotype was seen ten or more times. This chain joins TRBV9 and TRBJ2-7; D might be TRBD2 (6 bases). Per the germline V gene, CDR1 is SGDLS and CDR2 is YYNGEE. V lost 4 bases and J lost 1, with 21 bases in between. The CDR3 is 17 amino acids. The CDR3 sequence: CASSLNPTRAGSYEQYF. The CDR3 DNA follows: TGTGCCAGCAGCCTCAACCCGACTAGGGCAGGGTCCTACGAGCAGTACTTC.

This clonotype was counted a few times. The V gene is TRBV7-7, the J gene TRBJ2-1; D call uncertain. Germline CDR1 reads SSHAT; CDR2 reads FNYEAQ (reference sequence). Trimming took off 2 bases at V and 6 bases at J, with 14 bases between the two ends. This CDR3 region has 15 residues. Here the CDR3 DNA reads TGTGCCAGCAGCTTAAATCCCTCGGCCGCCAATGAGCAGTTCTTC. Encoded protein: CASSLNPSAANEQFF. Filled out from reference TRBV7-7 and TRBJ2-1, the complete variable domain reads GAGVSQSPRYKVTKRGQDVTLRCDPISSHATLYWYQQALGQGPEFLTYFNYEAQPDKSGLPSDRFSAERPEGSISTLTIQRTEQRDSAMYRCASSLNPSAANEQFFGPGTRLTVL.

This clonotype occurred many times. This chain uses TRBV10-3 with TRBJ2-1; TRBD1 or TRBD2 may be the D gene (5 bases each). The CDR3 runs to 18 residues. Germline V gene data show CDR1 as ENHRY and CDR2 as SYGVKD. V lost 2 bases and J lost 0, with 17 bases in between. In nucleotides, the CDR3 is TGTGCCATCAGTGAGGGGTTTTTGGGGACCCTCTCCTACAATGAGCAGTTCTTC. It encodes CAISEGFLGTLSYNEQFF.

This clonotype appeared a few times. This rearrangement joins TRBV5-1 to TRBJ2-7, with D hard to call. V was trimmed by 0 bases and J by 0 bases, leaving 7 bases between them. Germline lookup yields CDR1 SGHRS and CDR2 YFSETQ. This CDR3 is 14 amino acids long. CDR3 DNA sequence: TGCGCCAGCAGCTTGGCTTGGGGCTCCTACGAGCAGTACTTC. Protein product: CASSLAWGSYEQYF. The full variable domain, in which reference TRBV5-1 and TRBJ2-7 provide the parts outside the CDR3, is KAGVTQTPRYLIKTRGQQVTLSCSPISGHRSVSWYQQTPGQGLQFLFEYFSETQRNKGNFPGRFSGRQFSNSRSEMNVSTLELGDSALYLCASSLAWGSYEQYFGPGTRLTVT.

This chain links TRBV29-1 with TRBJ2-1, with 10 bases matching TRBD2. In germline, CDR1 is SQVTM, CDR2 ANQGSEA. Trimming took 3 bases from V and 8 from J; bases not matched to a gene: 10. The CDR3 contains 15 residues. CDR3 amino acids: CSVDKSGGAVDEQFF. The CDR3 DNA reads TGCAGCGTTGATAAGAGCGGGGGGGCTGTCGATGAGCAGTTCTTC.

This clonotype has a count of ten or more. The chain combines TRBV2 with TRBJ2-1; 8 positions match TRBD1. V shed 2 bases, J shed 8 bases, and the junction held 11 bases outside the gene matches. The CDR3 is 16 residues long. The germline V gene encodes CDR1 SNHLY and CDR2 FYNNEI. CDR3 region: CASSELSRGQVDEQFF. CDR3 coding DNA: TGTGCCAGCAGTGAACTGAGCAGGGGGCAAGTAGATGAGCAGTTCTTC.

V usage is TRBV13 and J usage is TRBJ2-6, with D unresolved. Trimming shortened V by 2 bases and J by 1 base, and 12 bases separated the two germline ends. The germline CDR1 and CDR2 sequences are PRHDT and FYEKMQ (reference sequence). This CDR3 comprises 17 residues. CDR3 region: CASSLTAGRSGANVLTF. DNA of the CDR3: TGTGCCAGCAGCTTAACGGCAGGTCGGTCTGGGGCCAACGTCCTGACTTTC.